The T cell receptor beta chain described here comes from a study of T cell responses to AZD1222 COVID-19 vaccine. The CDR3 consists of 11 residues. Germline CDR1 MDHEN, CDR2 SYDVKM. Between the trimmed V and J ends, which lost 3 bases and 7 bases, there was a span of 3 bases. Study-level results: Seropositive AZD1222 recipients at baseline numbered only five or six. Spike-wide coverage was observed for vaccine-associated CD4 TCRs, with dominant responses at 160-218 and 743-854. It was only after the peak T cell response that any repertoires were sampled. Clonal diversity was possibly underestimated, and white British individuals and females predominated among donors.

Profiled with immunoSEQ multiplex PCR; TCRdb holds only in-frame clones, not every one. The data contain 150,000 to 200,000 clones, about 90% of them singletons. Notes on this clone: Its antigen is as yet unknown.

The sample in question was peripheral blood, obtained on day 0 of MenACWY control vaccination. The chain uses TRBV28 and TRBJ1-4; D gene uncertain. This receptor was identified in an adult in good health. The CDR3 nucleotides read TGTGCCAGCAGTTTTGGTGAAAAACTGTTTTTT. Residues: CASSFGEKLFF. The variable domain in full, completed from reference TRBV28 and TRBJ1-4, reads DVKVTQSSRYLVKRTGEKVFLECVQDMDHENMFWYRQDPGLGLRLIYFSYDVKMKEKGDIPEGYSVSREKKERFSLILESASTNQTSMYLCASSFGEKLFFGSGTQLSVL.